The clone carrying this TCR beta chain was found once. Those who participated ranged in age from roughly 18 to 90 years and resided in about 24 US areas. Cohort 3 donors counted as recovered after two negative PCRs, clearance, or resolved symptoms. How the authors handled the data: By means of reference gene primer amplification, nucleated cell counts were estimated. The table came from immunoSEQ multiplex PCR; TCRdb's copy has only in-frame clones and leaves some out. That table supplies the V and J calls and clone size; D and trimming were determined from the DNA. The sample yields some 350,000 clones, around 87% seen once. Germline V lookup: CDR1 SNHLY, CDR2 FYNNEI. The CDR3 sequence is 11 residues long. V lost 6 bases and J 5 bases, leaving 8 bases between the germline ends. The data are from a study of blood T cell repertoires in COVID-19. Whole-study context: The origin of the acute and convalescent COVID-19 samples was the United States, Italy and Spain.

The chain employs TRBV2 and TRBJ2-7; D ambiguous. The clonotype originates from a man aged 18 to 29 who had recovered from COVID-19. Sample: PBMCs or T cells enriched from blood (not recorded which). In DNA form, the CDR3 reads TGTGCCAGCAGGGAGATCCACGAGCAGTACTTC. Its translation is CASREIHEQYF.